A single sample is the source of the 2 T cell receptor beta chains below, sequenced in a study of beta chain features in type 1 diabetes. Study-level points and caveats: All four CD4+ subsets of Type 1 diabetes patients contained TCRB CDR3s that were moderately but significantly shorter.

What these receptors recognize is not known. Expressed TCRB transcripts were sequenced because the entire RNA isolate underwent reverse transcription. The protocol was immunoSEQ multiplex PCR, while the TCRdb copy is restricted to in-frame clones and leaves out a portion. The table shows 550,000 to 850,000 clones, with roughly 12% occurring only once. The sample taken for sequencing was naive CD4+ T cells from blood. The receptors shown here come from a man aged 18 to 30 with type 1 diabetes.

In this sample, this clone turned up a few times. The CDR3 loop reads CASSESQRGDLYNEQFF. The CDR3 nucleotides read TGTGCCAGCAGTGAAAGCCAGCGGGGGGATTTATACAATGAGCAGTTCTTC. The chain recombines TRBV6-1 with TRBJ2-1; 9 bases are a match to TRBD2. The CDR3 loop spans 17 amino acids. V was pared by 2 bases and J by 4 bases, with 9 bases of the junction left unmatched. Germline V gives CDR1 MNHNS, CDR2 SASEGT.

This clone came up a few times. V usage is TRBV11-1 and J usage is TRBJ1-2; a weak D match, TRBD1 (5 bases). From germline, CDR1 is SGHAT and CDR2 FQDESV (reference sequence). The CDR3 loop spans 15 amino acids. Trimming took 5 bases from V and 7 from J, leaving 20 bases between them. The CDR3 bases are TGTGCCAGCAGCCACCGGGACCTTTCCTCTCGTGGCTACACCTTC. Translation: CASSHRDLSSRGYTF.